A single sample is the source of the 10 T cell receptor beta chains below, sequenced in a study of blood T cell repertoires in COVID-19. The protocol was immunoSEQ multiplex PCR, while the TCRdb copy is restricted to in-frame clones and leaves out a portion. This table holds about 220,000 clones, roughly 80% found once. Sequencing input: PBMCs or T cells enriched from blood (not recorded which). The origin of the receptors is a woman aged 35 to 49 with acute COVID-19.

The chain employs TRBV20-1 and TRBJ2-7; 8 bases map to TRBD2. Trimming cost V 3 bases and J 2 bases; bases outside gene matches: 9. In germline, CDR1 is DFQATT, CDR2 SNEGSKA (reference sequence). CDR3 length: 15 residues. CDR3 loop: CSASLTSGRAYEQYF. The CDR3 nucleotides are TGCAGTGCTAGTTTAACGAGCGGGAGAGCCTACGAGCAGTACTTC.

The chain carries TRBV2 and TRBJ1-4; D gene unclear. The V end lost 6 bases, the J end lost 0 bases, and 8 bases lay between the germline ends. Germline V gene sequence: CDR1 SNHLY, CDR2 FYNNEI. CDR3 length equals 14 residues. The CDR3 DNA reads TGTGCCAGCAGGGGCAGCTCAACTAATGAAAAACTGTTTTTT. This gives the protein CASRGSSTNEKLFF.

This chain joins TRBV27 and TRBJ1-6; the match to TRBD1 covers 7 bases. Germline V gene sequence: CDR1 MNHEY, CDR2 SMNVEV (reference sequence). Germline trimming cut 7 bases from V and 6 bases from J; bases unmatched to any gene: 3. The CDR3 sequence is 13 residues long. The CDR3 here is CASTTGVNSPLHF. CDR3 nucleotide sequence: TGTGCCAGCACCACAGGGGTTAATTCACCCCTCCACTTT.

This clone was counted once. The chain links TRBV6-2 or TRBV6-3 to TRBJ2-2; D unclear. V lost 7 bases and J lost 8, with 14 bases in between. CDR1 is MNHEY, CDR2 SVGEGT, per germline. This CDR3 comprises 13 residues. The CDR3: CASTYGELGELFF. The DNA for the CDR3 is TGTGCCAGCACTTATGGTGAGCTGGGGGAGCTGTTTTTT.

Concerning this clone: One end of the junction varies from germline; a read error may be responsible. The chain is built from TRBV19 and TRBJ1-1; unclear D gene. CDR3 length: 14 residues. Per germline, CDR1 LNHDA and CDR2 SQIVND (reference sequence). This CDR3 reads CASSIAWEDTEAFF. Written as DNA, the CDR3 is TGTGCCAGTAGCATAGCCTGGGAGGACACTGAAGCTTTCTTT.

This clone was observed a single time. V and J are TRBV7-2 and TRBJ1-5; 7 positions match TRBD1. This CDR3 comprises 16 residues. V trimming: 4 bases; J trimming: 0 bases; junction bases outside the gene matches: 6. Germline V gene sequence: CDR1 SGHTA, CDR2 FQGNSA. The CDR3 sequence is CASSSSGTASNQPQHF. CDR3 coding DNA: TGTGCCAGCAGCTCCTCCGGGACAGCTAGCAATCAGCCCCAGCATTTT.

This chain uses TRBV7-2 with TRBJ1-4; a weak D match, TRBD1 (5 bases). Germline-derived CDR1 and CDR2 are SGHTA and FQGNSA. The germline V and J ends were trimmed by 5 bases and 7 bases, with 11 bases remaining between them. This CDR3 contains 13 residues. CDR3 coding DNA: TGTGCCAGCAGCGTCCGACAGTTTGAAAAACTGTTTTTT. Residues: CASSVRQFEKLFF.

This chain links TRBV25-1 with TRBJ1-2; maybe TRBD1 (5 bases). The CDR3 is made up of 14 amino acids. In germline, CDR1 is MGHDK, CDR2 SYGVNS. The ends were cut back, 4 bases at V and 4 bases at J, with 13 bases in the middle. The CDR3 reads CASSAVGGTYGYTF. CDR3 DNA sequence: TGTGCCAGCAGTGCGGTAGGAGGGACCTATGGCTACACCTTC.

The CDR3 loop reads CASSRNKYEQYF. Here the CDR3 DNA reads TGTGCCAGCAGCCGAAACAAATACGAGCAGTACTTC. The genes are TRBV7-2 and TRBJ2-7; unclear D gene. Trimming removed 5 bases at V and 4 bases at J, with 9 bases between. This CDR3 contains 12 residues. CDR1 is SGHTA and CDR2 is FQGNSA in the germline V gene.

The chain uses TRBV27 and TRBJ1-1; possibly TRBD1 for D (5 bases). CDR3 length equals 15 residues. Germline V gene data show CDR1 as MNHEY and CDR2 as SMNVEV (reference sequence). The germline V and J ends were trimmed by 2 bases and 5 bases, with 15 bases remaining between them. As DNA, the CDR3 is TGTGCCAGCAGTTTACTCCCGGAGGGGAGAACTGAAGCTTTCTTT. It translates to CASSLLPEGRTEAFF.